The 2 T cell receptor beta chains given below trace back to one sample, sequenced in a study of T-cell reconstitution after alpha-beta-depleted transplantation in children (dated by TCRdb to about 2016). The sample's treatment or condition label, decoded: allogeneic hematopoietic cell transplantation with graft depleted of TCRalphabeta T cells and CD19 B cells. Preparation of the library involved PCR. The instrument was an Illumina HiSeq 2500. TCR libraries were prepared with molecular barcoding, using unique molecular identifiers to normalize TCRbeta repertoire quantification. TCRdb reprocessing: public reads trimmed at Q25 with fastp, clones called with MiXCR, in-frame beta chains kept. When rows share a CDR3 protein, they turn into one entry using the most common DNA and genes. This sample is represented by 200,000 to 250,000 distinct CDR3 sequences; roughly a tenth of them were singletons. The top ten clones comprise approximately 28% of the sample.

This material consisted of PBMCs, taken before TCRalphabeta/CD19-depleted stem cell transplant. All receptors derive from a child under two years old with acute myeloid leukemia, due to receive a stem cell transplant.

This clonotype was detected many times. The rearrangement uses TRBV7-2 and TRBJ2-7; the D gene is possibly TRBD2 (6 bases). The CDR3 loop spans 13 amino acids. The germline V gene encodes CDR1 SGHTA and CDR2 FQGNSA. V gave up 4 bases and J gave up 12 bases, with 19 bases separating them. The CDR3 bases are TGTGCCAGCAGCTCGACGGGAGCTAGGCCCGGGTACTTC. Translation: CASSSTGARPGYF.

There are many counts of this clonotype. This sequence joins TRBV12-3 or TRBV12-4 and TRBJ1-6, with unresolved D. The CDR3 sequence is 12 residues long. Trimming removed 6 bases from V and 6 bases from J, with 6 bases in between. The CDR3 sequence is CASSLINSPLHF. The CDR3 nucleotides are TGTGCCAGCAGCCTTATTAATTCACCCCTCCACTTT.